This T cell receptor (beta chain) was documented in a study of T cell clonotyping in hematopoietic cell transplantation. For the study at large: Cytoreduction preceded collection of pretransplant recipient samples.

General study results and limits: Pathologically expanded recipient clonotypes increased progressively from day 30 to day 180 as diversity fell. Higher Inverse Simpson Index values in graft donor and pretransplant recipient predicted broader posttransplant TCR diversity. Cells were unsorted, so CD4 and CD8 contributions were not separated.

Looked up from germline, CDR1 is SGHNT and CDR2 is YENEEA. Deletions cut 3 bases from V and 10 bases from J, with 19 bases between. This CDR3 is built from 14 residues. Using immunoSEQ multiplex PCR, the repertoire was profiled, and TCRdb retains in-frame clones only, with some absent. The sample has more than 8,000 clones, more than 85% seen once. Time point meaning: recipient sample about 28 days before transplant, after cytoreduction. On this clone: Its antigen remains unknown.

The rearrangement uses TRBV11-3 and TRBJ2-7; D remains unclear. The sequenced sample was peripheral blood mononuclear cells, obtained before stem cell transplant. The TCR sequence derives from a woman aged 60-70 years with acute myeloid leukemia. Some clones in this sample may be carry-over from other donors' samples. CDR3 sequence (DNA): TGTGCCAGCAGCTTGGGCAAGGGCCCCCTAGAACAGTACTTC. Translation: CASSLGKGPLEQYF. Based on the CDR3 plus reference TRBV11-3 and TRBJ2-7, the full variable domain is EAGVVQSPRYKIIEKKQPVAFWCNPISGHNTLYWYLQNLGQGPELLIRYENEEAVDDSQLPKDRFSAERLKGVDSTLKIQPAELGDSAVYLCASSLGKGPLEQYFGPGTRLTVT.